The 22 T cell receptor beta chains below all came from one sample that was sequenced in a study of OX40 agonist ivuxolimab in advanced cancers. Method: immunoSEQ multiplex PCR; TCRdb's copy keeps in-frame clones and lacks some. This sample yields 50,000 to 70,000 clones, of which 93% are seen a single time; around 18% belongs to the top ten. This sample comprised CD4+ or CD8+ T cells sorted from blood, obtained in a trial of the OX40 agonist ivuxolimab. These receptors all come from an adult with an advanced solid tumor such as melanoma, head and neck, liver or kidney cancer.

In DNA form, the CDR3 reads TGTGCCAGCAGCTTACAGGGGGATGTGATCACAGATACGCAGTATTTT. It encodes CASSLQGDVITDTQYF. The V and J genes are TRBV7-8 and TRBJ2-3, with 7 bases lining up with TRBD1. The germline CDR1 and CDR2 sequences are SGHVS and FQNEAQ. After removal of 2 bases from V and 2 bases from J, the junction contained 7 bases not matched to a gene. This CDR3 is 16 amino acids long.

The gene calls are TRBV11-2 and TRBJ2-1; 11 bases match TRBD2. The CDR3 is 17 amino acids. CDR1 is SGHAT, CDR2 FQNNGV, per germline. J gave up 2 bases and V 5 bases, and 8 bases lay outside the gene matches. The CDR3 protein is CASSTTSGSPPYNEQFF. For the CDR3, the DNA is TGTGCCAGCAGCACTACTAGCGGGAGCCCGCCCTACAATGAGCAGTTCTTC.

The J gene is TRBJ2-2, the V gene TRBV30; TRBD1 might be the D (7 bases). Germline assignment: CDR1 GTSNPN and CDR2 SVGIG (reference sequence). This CDR3 is built from 14 residues. The DNA of the CDR3 is TGTGCTTCTGCGGGACAGCAGAACACCGGGGAGCTGTTTTTT. It codes for CASAGQQNTGELFF.

This chain links TRBV4-3 with TRBJ2-1; a possible D gene is TRBD2 (6 bases). Deletions cut 1 base from V and 8 bases from J, with 9 bases between. The germline V gene has CDR1 LGHNA and CDR2 YSLEER. The CDR3 covers 13 residues. CDR3 sequence (DNA): TGCGCCAGCAGCCAAGGGACGGGGGATGAGCAGTTCTTC. Its protein is CASSQGTGDEQFF.

V usage is TRBV4-3 and J usage is TRBJ1-3, with D perhaps TRBD1 (6 bases). The CDR3 totals 14 residues. Germline CDR1 reads LGHNA; CDR2 reads YSLEER. The V and J ends lost 4 bases and 8 bases respectively, with 15 bases between them. The CDR3 spells CASSPDSAGDTIYF. In nucleotides, the CDR3 is TGCGCCAGCAGCCCAGATTCGGCAGGGGACACCATATATTTT.

V usage is TRBV6-6 and J usage is TRBJ2-1, with a possible D match to TRBD2 (5 bases). The CDR3 loop spans 12 amino acids. V gave up 6 bases and J gave up 7 bases, with 10 bases separating them. The germline gives CDR1 MNHNY, CDR2 SVGAGI (reference sequence). The CDR3 bases are TGTGCCAGCAGCGGAGGACTGAATGAGCAGTTCTTC. Translated, it gives CASSGGLNEQFF.

Worth noting for this clone: This sample includes further DNA sequences coding for the same CDR3. This sequence joins TRBV5-1 and TRBJ2-7; D may correspond to TRBD1 or TRBD2 (5 bases each). Germline V lookup: CDR1 SGHRS, CDR2 YFSETQ. V shed 0 bases and J shed 2 bases, with 15 bases lying between them. CDR3 length equals 16 residues. The DNA of the CDR3 is TGCGCCAGCAGCTTGGGGTTACAGGACTCCACCTACGAGCAGTACTTC. This gives the protein CASSLGLQDSTYEQYF.

The genes are TRBV4-3 and TRBJ2-7, with D unclear. V lost 0 bases, J lost 3 bases, and 6 bases lay in between. CDR3 length equals 13 residues. Germline CDR1 reads LGHNA; CDR2 reads YSLEER. The CDR3 nucleotides are TGCGCCAGCAGCCAAGACAGGATCTACGAGCAGTACTTC. Translation: CASSQDRIYEQYF.

The chain recombines TRBV19 with TRBJ1-1; unclear D gene. CDR3 length: 16 residues. Germline assignment: CDR1 LNHDA and CDR2 SQIVND (reference sequence). Trimming took off 5 bases at V and 1 base at J, with 17 bases between the two ends. Written as DNA, the CDR3 is TGTGCCAGTAGTCCCAGAAGGGAACTTACGAACACTGAAGCTTTCTTT. This sequence encodes CASSPRRELTNTEAFF.

The CDR3 protein is CASSFGTANYGYTF. The CDR3 nucleotides are TGTGCCAGCAGCTTCGGGACAGCTAACTATGGCTACACCTTC. The chain carries TRBV13 and TRBJ1-2; 7 nucleotides agree with TRBD1. Germline CDR1 and CDR2: PRHDT and FYEKMQ (reference sequence). This CDR3 region has 14 residues. V lost 3 bases, J lost 0 bases, and 1 base stayed unmatched.

The genes are TRBV9 and TRBJ2-7, with 14 bases aligning to TRBD2. The germline CDR1 and CDR2 sequences are SGDLS and YYNGEE. Trimming took 2 bases from V and 6 from J; bases not matched to a gene: 4. The CDR3 totals 15 residues. The CDR3, as DNA: TGTGCCAGCAGCGTGACTAGCGGGAGGGAGGGCGAGCAGTACTTC. Amino acids: CASSVTSGREGEQYF.

This sequence joins TRBV28 and TRBJ1-5; weak D call: TRBD1 (5 bases). The CDR3 has 16 residues. The germline CDR1 and CDR2 sequences are MDHEN and SYDVKM. Trimming removed 5 bases from V and 4 bases from J, with 18 bases in between. CDR3 DNA sequence: TGTGCCAGCAGTCCCCAACGAACAGGCCCGAATCAGCCCCAGCATTTT. Residues: CASSPQRTGPNQPQHF. The complete variable domain, with remaining parts taken from reference TRBV28 and TRBJ1-5, reads DVKVTQSSRYLVKRTGEKVFLECVQDMDHENMFWYRQDPGLGLRLIYFSYDVKMKEKGDIPEGYSVSREKKERFSLILESASTNQTSMYLCASSPQRTGPNQPQHFGDGTRLSIL.

The chain has TRBV27 and TRBJ2-1; the match to TRBD2 covers 9 bases. This CDR3 comprises 16 residues. Per the germline V gene, CDR1 is MNHEY and CDR2 is SMNVEV (reference sequence). Trimming cost V 0 bases and J 4 bases; bases outside gene matches: 4. Here the CDR3 reads CASSLSAGGFYNEQFF. The CDR3 region has the DNA TGTGCCAGCAGTTTATCAGCGGGAGGTTTTTACAATGAGCAGTTCTTC.

The chain carries TRBV2 and TRBJ1-4; D possibly corresponds to TRBD1 (5 bases). Germline assignment: CDR1 SNHLY and CDR2 FYNNEI. The V and J ends lost 8 bases and 6 bases respectively, with 13 bases between them. This CDR3 region has 13 residues. The CDR3 is CASGGRWDEKLFF. The CDR3 nucleotides read TGTGCCAGCGGGGGTCGGTGGGATGAAAAACTGTTTTTT.

J is TRBJ2-1 and V is TRBV9; 8 bases fit TRBD2. The V gene end was trimmed by 4 bases and the J gene end by 6 bases; junction bases not matched to a gene: 3. The CDR3 has 13 residues. The germline V gene encodes CDR1 SGDLS and CDR2 YYNGEE. The CDR3 spells CASSFSGVNEQFF. For the CDR3, the DNA is TGTGCCAGCAGCTTTAGCGGGGTCAATGAGCAGTTCTTC. The full variable domain, its missing parts supplied by reference TRBV9 and TRBJ2-1, is DSGVTQTPKHLITATGQRVTLRCSPRSGDLSVYWYQQSLDQGLQFLIQYYNGEERAKGNILERFSAQQFPDLHSELNLSSLELGDSALYFCASSFSGVNEQFFGPGTRLTVL.

The chain is built from TRBV13 and TRBJ2-1, with a possible D match to TRBD1 (6 bases). V lost 6 bases to trimming and J lost 1 base, with 13 bases between them. This CDR3 contains 15 residues. Germline CDR1 is PRHDT and CDR2 is FYEKMQ (reference sequence). In nucleotides, the CDR3 is TGTGCCAGCAGGCGAATACAGGGTTCCTACAATGAGCAGTTCTTC. Encoded protein: CASRRIQGSYNEQFF. The variable domain in full, with the rest retrieved from reference TRBV13 and TRBJ2-1, is AAGVIQSPRHLIKEKRETATLKCYPIPRHDTVYWYQQGPGQDPQFLISFYEKMQSDKGSIPDRFSAQQFSDYHSELNMSSLELGDSALYFCASRRIQGSYNEQFFGPGTRLTVL.

V gene TRBV9 combines with J gene TRBJ1-2; D ambiguous. Trimming removed 0 bases at V and 2 bases at J, with 5 bases between. CDR1 is SGDLS, CDR2 YYNGEE, per germline. The CDR3 runs 13 residues. The CDR3 sequence: CASSVGQNYGYTF. DNA for the CDR3: TGTGCCAGCAGCGTAGGGCAGAACTATGGCTACACCTTC. The whole variable domain, filled in from reference TRBV9 and TRBJ1-2, reads DSGVTQTPKHLITATGQRVTLRCSPRSGDLSVYWYQQSLDQGLQFLIQYYNGEERAKGNILERFSAQQFPDLHSELNLSSLELGDSALYFCASSVGQNYGYTFGSGTRLTVV.

Concerning this clone itself: Other DNA sequences in this sample translate to the same CDR3. V and J are TRBV4-3 and TRBJ2-7; D unresolved. Germline CDR1 LGHNA, CDR2 YSLEER. V was cut by 0 bases and J by 3 bases, with 6 bases left in between. CDR3 length: 13 amino acids. CDR3 in DNA: TGCGCCAGCAGCCAAGATCGCGGCTACGAGCAGTACTTC. The encoded protein is CASSQDRGYEQYF.

V and J are TRBV2 and TRBJ1-1; perhaps TRBD1 as D (5 bases). Germline values: CDR1 SNHLY, CDR2 FYNNEI. The CDR3 covers 11 residues. V was trimmed by 10 bases and J by 11 bases, leaving 17 bases between them. DNA for the CDR3: TGTGCCACCTGGGGACGACGCGAGGCTTTCTTT. Translation gives CATWGRREAFF.

The chain has TRBV19 and TRBJ2-6; D is undetermined. With 8 bases removed from V and 4 bases from J, the gap between germline ends came to 6 bases. CDR1 is LNHDA and CDR2 is SQIVND in the germline V gene (reference sequence). The CDR3 extends over 12 amino acids. In DNA form, the CDR3 reads TGTGCCAGTGTGACCGGGGCCAACGTCCTGACTTTC. Protein sequence: CASVTGANVLTF.

The chain uses TRBV14 and TRBJ2-2; no clear D gene. Germline CDR1 reads SGHDN; CDR2 reads FVKESK. V was trimmed by 4 bases and J by 1 base, leaving 13 bases between them. The CDR3 has 16 amino acids. The CDR3 spells CASSPTRPQNTGELFF. CDR3 DNA: TGTGCCAGCAGCCCCACGAGGCCCCAGAACACCGGGGAGCTGTTTTTT.

The chain joins TRBV27 to TRBJ2-5, with D perhaps matching TRBD1 (6 bases). Germline V gives CDR1 MNHEY, CDR2 SMNVEV (reference sequence). Trimming took 2 bases from V and 5 from J, leaving 12 bases between them. CDR3 length equals 14 residues. CDR3 nucleotides: TGTGCCAGCAGTTTACTGGGGGCAGGGGAGACCCAGTACTTC. The encoded protein is CASSLLGAGETQYF.